This T cell receptor (beta chain) originates from a study of T cell responses to AZD1222 COVID-19 vaccine. General study points: Without day 14 samples, only post-peak T cell repertoires were studied. Females outnumbered males among donors, who were mostly white British; clonal diversity was possibly underestimated. When two AZD1222 doses had been given, Spike-specific TCR breadth and depth rose.

Clones were read by immunoSEQ multiplex PCR, and TCRdb kept only the in-frame ones, dropping some. The sample contains 25,000 to 35,000 clones, about 89% of which appear only once. The germline gives CDR1 MNHEY, CDR2 SVGAGI. The CDR3 consists of 15 residues. Trimming took off 2 bases at V and 9 bases at J, with 14 bases between the two ends. In regard to this clone: Its antigen is as yet unknown.

The receptor was isolated from an adult in good health. This specimen was peripheral blood, taken on day 0 of AZD1222 vaccination. V gene TRBV6-5 combines with J gene TRBJ1-6, with a tentative D call TRBD1 (6 bases). The CDR3 spells CASSYAQGGGSPLHF. Here the CDR3 DNA reads TGTGCCAGCAGTTACGCACAGGGAGGCGGTTCACCCCTCCACTTT.